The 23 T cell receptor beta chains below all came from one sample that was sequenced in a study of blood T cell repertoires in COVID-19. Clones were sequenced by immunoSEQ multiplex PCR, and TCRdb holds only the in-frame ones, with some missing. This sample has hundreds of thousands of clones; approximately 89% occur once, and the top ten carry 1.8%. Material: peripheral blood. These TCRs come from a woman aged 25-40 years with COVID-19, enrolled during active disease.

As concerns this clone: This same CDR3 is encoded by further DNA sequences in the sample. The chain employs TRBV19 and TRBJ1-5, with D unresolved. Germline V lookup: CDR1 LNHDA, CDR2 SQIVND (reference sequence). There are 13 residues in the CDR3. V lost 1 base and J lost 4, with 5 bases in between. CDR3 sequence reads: CASSIGGNQPQHF. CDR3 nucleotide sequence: TGTGCCAGTAGTATAGGAGGGAATCAGCCCCAGCATTTT.

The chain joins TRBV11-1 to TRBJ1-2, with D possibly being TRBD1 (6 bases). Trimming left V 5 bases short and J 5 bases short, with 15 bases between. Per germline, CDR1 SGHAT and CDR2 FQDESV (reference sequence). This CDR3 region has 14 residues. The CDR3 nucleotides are TGTGCCAGCAGCCCCTCGGACAGTCATTATGGCTACACCTTC. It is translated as CASSPSDSHYGYTF.

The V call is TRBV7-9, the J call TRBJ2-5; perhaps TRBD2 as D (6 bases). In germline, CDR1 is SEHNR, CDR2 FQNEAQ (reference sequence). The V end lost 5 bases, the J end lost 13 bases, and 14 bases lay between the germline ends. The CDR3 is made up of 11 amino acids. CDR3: CASSPRLEWYF. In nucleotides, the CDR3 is TGTGCCAGCAGCCCCCGACTAGAGTGGTACTTC.

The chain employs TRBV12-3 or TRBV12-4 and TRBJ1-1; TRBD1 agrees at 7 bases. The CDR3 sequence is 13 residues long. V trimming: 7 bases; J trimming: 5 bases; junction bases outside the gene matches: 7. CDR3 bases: TGTGCCAGCACCCCGACAGGGCGAACTGAAGCTTTCTTT. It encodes CASTPTGRTEAFF.

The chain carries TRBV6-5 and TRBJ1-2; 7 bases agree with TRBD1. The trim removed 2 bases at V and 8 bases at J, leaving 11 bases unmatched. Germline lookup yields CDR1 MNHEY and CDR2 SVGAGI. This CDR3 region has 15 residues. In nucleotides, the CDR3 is TGTGCCAGCAGTTACGGCAGGGGGTTCCGGCACGGCTACACCTTC. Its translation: CASSYGRGFRHGYTF.

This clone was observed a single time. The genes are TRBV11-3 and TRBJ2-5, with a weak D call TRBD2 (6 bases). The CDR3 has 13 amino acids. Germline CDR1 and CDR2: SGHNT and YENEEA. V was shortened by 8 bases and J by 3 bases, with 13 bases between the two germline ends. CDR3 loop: CASRGGAKETQYF. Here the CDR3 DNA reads TGTGCCAGCCGAGGAGGGGCTAAAGAGACCCAGTACTTC.

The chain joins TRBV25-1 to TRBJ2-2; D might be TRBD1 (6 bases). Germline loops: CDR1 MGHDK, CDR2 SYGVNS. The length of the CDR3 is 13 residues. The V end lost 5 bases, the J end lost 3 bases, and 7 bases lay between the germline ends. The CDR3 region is CASSQGYTGELFF. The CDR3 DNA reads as TGTGCCAGCAGTCAGGGGTACACCGGGGAGCTGTTTTTT.

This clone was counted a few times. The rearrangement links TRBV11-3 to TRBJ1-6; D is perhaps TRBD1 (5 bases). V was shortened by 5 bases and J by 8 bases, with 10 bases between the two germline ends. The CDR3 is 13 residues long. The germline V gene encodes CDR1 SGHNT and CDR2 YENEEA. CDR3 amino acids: CASSHRDYSPLHF. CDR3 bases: TGTGCCAGCAGCCATCGGGACTATTCACCCCTCCACTTT.

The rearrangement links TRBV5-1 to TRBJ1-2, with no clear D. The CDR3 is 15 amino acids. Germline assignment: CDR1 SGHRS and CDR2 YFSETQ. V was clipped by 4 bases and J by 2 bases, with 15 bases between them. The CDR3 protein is CASSLALGGNYGYTF. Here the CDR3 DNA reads TGCGCCAGCAGCCTGGCCCTTGGAGGAAACTATGGCTACACCTTC. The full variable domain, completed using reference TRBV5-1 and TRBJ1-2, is KAGVTQTPRYLIKTRGQQVTLSCSPISGHRSVSWYQQTPGQGLQFLFEYFSETQRNKGNFPGRFSGRQFSNSRSEMNVSTLELGDSALYLCASSLALGGNYGYTFGSGTRLTVV.

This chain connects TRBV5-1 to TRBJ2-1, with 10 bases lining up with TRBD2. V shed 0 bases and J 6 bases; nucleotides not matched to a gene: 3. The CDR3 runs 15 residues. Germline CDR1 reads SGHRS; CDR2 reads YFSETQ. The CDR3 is CASSLALAGGNEQFF. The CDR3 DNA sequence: TGCGCCAGCAGCTTGGCATTAGCGGGGGGCAATGAGCAGTTCTTC.

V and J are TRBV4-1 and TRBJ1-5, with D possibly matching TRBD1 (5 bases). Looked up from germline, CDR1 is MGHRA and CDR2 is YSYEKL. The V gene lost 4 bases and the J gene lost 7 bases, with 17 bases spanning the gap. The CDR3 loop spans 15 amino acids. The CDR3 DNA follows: TGCGCCAGCAGCCCCTCGAGCACAGGCTTACAGCCCCAGCATTTT. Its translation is CASSPSSTGLQPQHF.

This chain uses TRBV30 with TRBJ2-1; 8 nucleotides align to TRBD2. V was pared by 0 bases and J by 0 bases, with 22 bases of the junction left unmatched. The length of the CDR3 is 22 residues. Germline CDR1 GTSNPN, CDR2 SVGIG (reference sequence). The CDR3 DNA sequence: TGTGCCTGGAGTGTTGTCGGGGGGGCGTACCCCGGGCCCTTCTACTCCTACAATGAGCAGTTCTTC. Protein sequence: CAWSVVGGAYPGPFYSYNEQFF.

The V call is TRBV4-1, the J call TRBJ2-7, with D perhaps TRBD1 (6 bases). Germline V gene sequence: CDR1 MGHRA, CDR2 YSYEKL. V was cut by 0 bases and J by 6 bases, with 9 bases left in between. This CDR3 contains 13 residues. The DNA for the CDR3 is TGCGCCAGCAGCCAAGACAGGGGTTTCGAGCAGTACGTC. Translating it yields CASSQDRGFEQYV.

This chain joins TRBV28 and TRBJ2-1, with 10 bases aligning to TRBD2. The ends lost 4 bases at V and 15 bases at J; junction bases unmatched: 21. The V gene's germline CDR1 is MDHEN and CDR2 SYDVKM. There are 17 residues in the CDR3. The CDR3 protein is CASSSPTSGATSLEGFF. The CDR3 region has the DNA TGTGCCAGCAGTTCGCCCACTAGCGGGGCCACCTCCTTAGAGGGGTTCTTC.

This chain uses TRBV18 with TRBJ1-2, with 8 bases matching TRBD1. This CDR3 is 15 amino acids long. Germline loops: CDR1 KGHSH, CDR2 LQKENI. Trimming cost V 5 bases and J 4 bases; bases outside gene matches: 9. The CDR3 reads CASSSSGQGGYGYTF. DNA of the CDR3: TGTGCCAGCTCATCTTCCGGACAGGGCGGCTATGGCTACACCTTC.

The CDR3 DNA reads as TGTGCCAGCAACCAAGAGGCTAGCGGACACACAGATACGCAGTATTTT. As protein: CASNQEASGHTDTQYF. This rearrangement joins TRBV6-4 to TRBJ2-3, with 7 bases aligning to TRBD2. With 7 bases clipped from V and 2 bases from J, the junction kept 12 bases outside the gene matches. Per germline, CDR1 MRHNA and CDR2 SNTAGT. The CDR3 is 16 residues long.

CDR3 bases: TGTGCCAGCAAACAGGGAGTGTTGGGTGAAAAACTGTTTTTT. Encoded protein: CASKQGVLGEKLFF. This chain uses TRBV6-6 with TRBJ1-4, with a possible D match to TRBD1 (6 bases). CDR3 length equals 14 residues. Trimming left V 7 bases short and J 7 bases short, with 16 bases between. Per germline, CDR1 MNHNY and CDR2 SVGAGI (reference sequence).

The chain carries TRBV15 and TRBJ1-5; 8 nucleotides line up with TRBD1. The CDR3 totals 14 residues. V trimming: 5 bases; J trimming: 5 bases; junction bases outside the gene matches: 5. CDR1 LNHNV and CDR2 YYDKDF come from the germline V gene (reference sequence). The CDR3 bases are TGTGCCACCAGCCCCGACAGGGGTGATCAGCCCCAGCATTTT. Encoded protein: CATSPDRGDQPQHF.

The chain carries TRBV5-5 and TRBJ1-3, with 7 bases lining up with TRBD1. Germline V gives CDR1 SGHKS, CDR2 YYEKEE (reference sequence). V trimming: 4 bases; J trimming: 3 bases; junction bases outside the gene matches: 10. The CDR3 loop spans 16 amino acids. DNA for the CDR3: TGTGCCAGCAGCCAGAATAACAGGGGATTTGGAAACACCATATATTTT. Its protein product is CASSQNNRGFGNTIYF.

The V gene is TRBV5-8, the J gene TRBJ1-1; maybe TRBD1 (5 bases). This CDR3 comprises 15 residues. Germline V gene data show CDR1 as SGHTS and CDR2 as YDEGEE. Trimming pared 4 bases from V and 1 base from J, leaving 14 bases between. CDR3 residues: CASSSYRGTNTEAFF. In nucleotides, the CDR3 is TGTGCCAGCAGCAGCTACCGGGGGACGAACACTGAAGCTTTCTTT.

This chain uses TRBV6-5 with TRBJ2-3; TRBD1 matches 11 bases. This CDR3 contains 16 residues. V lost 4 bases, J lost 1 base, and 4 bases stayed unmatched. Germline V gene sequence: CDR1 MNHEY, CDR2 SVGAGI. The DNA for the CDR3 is TGTGCCAGCAGTTTATGGACAGGGGGCGGCACAGATACGCAGTATTTT. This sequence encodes CASSLWTGGGTDTQYF.

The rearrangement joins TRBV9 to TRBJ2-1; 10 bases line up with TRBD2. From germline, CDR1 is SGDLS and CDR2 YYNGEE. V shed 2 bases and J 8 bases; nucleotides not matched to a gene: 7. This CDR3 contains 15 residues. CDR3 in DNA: TGTGCCAGCAGCGTGGAGCGGGGGGGCCTCGATGAGCAGTTCTTC. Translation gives CASSVERGGLDEQFF.

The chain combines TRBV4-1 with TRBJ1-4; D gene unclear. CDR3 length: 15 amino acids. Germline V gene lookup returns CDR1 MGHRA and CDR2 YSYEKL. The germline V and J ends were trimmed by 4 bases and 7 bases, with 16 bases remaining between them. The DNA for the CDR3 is TGCGCCAGCAGCCCATTCCCTCATTCGGGTGAAAAACTGTTTTTT. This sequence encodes CASSPFPHSGEKLFF.